This T cell receptor beta chain was observed in a study of blood T cell repertoires in COVID-19. The data were produced by immunoSEQ multiplex PCR, yet TCRdb's version contains in-frame clones alone and is incomplete. The sample yields 150,000 to 180,000 clones, approximately 80% seen once. V lost 5 bases, J lost 8 bases, and 12 bases lay in between. This CDR3 is built from 12 residues. Germline CDR1 and CDR2: MNHNY and SVGAGI (reference sequence). This clone was counted once. This TCR came from a woman aged 45-59 years with acute or convalescent COVID-19. V is TRBV6-6 and J is TRBJ1-2; perhaps TRBD1 as D (5 bases). Sequenced sample: peripheral blood. CDR3 residues: CASSPQVGGYTF. CDR3 in DNA: TGTGCCAGCAGTCCACAGGTCGGCGGCTACACCTTC.